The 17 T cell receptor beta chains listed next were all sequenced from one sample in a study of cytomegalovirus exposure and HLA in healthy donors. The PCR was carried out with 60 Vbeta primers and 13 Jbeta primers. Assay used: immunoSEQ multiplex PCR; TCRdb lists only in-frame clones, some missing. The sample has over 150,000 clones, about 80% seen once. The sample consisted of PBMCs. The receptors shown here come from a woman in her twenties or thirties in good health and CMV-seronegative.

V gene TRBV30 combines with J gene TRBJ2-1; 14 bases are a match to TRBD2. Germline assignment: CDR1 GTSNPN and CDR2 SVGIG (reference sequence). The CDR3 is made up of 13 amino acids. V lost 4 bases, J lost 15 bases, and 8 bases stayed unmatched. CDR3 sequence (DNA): TGTGCCTGGACCCGACTAGCGGGAGGGCCGAGGTTCTTC. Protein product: CAWTRLAGGPRFF.

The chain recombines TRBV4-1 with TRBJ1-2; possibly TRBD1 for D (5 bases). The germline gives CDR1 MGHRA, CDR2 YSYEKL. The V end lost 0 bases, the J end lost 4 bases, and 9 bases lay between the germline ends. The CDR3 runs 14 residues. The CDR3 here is CASSQEYRSYGYTF. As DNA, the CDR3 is TGCGCCAGCAGCCAAGAGTACAGGAGCTATGGCTACACCTTC.

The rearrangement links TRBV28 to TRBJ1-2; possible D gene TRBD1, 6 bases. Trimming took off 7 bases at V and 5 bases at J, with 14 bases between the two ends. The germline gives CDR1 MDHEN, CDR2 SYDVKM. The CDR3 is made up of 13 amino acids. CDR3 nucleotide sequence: TGTGCCAGCACCGACGGACAGCTTTATGGCTACACCTTC. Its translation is CASTDGQLYGYTF.

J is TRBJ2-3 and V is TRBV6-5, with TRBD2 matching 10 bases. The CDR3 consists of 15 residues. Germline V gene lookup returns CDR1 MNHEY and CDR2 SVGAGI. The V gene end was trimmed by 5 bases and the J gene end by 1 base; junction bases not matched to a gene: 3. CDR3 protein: CASSPTSGGTDTQYF. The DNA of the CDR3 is TGTGCCAGCAGTCCTACTAGCGGGGGCACAGATACGCAGTATTTT.

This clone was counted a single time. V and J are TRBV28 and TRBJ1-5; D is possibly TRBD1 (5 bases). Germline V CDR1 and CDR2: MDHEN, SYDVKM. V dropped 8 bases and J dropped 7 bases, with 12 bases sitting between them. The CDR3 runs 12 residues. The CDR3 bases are TGTGCCAGCGGGGGAGGGACCCAGCCCCAGCATTTT. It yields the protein CASGGGTQPQHF. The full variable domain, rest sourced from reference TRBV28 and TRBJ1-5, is DVKVTQSSRYLVKRTGEKVFLECVQDMDHENMFWYRQDPGLGLRLIYFSYDVKMKEKGDIPEGYSVSREKKERFSLILESASTNQTSMYLCASGGGTQPQHFGDGTRLSIL.

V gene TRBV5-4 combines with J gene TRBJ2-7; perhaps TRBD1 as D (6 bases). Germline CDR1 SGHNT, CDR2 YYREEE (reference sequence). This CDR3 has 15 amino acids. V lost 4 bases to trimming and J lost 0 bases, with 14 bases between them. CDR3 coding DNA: TGTGCCAGCAGCCCATATACAGGGACCTCCTACGAGCAGTACTTC. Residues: CASSPYTGTSYEQYF. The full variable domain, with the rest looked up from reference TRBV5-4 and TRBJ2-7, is ETGVTQSPTHLIKTRGQQVTLRCSSQSGHNTVSWYQQALGQGPQFIFQYYREEENGRGNFPPRFSGLQFPNYSSELNVNALELDDSALYLCASSPYTGTSYEQYFGPGTRLTVT.

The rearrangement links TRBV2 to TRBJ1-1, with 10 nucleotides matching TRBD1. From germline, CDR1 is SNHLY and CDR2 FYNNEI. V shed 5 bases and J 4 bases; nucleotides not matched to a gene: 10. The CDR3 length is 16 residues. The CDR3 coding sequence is TGTGCCAGCAGTAACAGTTGGACAGGGGGAGGCACTGAAGCTTTCTTT. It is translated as CASSNSWTGGGTEAFF.

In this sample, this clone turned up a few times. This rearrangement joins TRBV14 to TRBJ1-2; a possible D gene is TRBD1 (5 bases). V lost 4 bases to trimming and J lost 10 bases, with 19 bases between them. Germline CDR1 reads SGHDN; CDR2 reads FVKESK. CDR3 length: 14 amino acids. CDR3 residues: CASSRSRDFQDYTF. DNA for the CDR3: TGTGCCAGCAGCCGTTCCCGGGACTTCCAAGACTACACCTTC.

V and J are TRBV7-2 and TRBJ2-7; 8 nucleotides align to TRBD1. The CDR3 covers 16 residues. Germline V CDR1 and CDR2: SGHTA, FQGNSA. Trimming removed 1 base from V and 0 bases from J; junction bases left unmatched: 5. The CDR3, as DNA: TGTGCCAGCAGCTTAGAAGGGACAGGCTACTCCTACGAGCAGTACTTC. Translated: CASSLEGTGYSYEQYF.

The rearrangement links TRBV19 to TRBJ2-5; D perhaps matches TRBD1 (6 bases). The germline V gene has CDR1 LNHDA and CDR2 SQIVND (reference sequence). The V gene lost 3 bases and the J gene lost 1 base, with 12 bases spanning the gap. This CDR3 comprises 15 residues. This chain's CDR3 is CASSIGQGTQETQYF. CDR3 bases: TGTGCCAGTAGTATTGGGCAGGGGACCCAAGAGACCCAGTACTTC.

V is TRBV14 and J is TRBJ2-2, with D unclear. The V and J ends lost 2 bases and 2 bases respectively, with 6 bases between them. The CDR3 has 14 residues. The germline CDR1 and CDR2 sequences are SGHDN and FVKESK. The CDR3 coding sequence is TGTGCCAGCAGCCAACACTTTAACACCGGGGAGCTGTTTTTT. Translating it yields CASSQHFNTGELFF.

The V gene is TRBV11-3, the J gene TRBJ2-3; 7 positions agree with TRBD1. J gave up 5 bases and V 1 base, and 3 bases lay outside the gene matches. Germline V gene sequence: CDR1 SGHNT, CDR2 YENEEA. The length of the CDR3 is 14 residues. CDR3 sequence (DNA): TGTGCCAGCAGCTTAGGAGGGGGCGGAGATACGCAGTATTTT. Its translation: CASSLGGGGDTQYF.

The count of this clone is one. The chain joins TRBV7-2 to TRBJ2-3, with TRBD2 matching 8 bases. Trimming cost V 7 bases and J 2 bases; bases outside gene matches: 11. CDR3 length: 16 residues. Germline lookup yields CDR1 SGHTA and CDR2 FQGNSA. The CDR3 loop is CASIGGTSGFTDTQYF. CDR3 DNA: TGTGCCAGCATCGGTGGAACTAGCGGATTCACAGATACGCAGTATTTT.

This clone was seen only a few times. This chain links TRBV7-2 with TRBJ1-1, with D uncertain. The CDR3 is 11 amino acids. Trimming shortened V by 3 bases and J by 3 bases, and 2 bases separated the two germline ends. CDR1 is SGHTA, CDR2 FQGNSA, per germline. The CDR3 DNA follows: TGTGCCAGCAGCTTCGACACTGAAGCTTTCTTT. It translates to CASSFDTEAFF.

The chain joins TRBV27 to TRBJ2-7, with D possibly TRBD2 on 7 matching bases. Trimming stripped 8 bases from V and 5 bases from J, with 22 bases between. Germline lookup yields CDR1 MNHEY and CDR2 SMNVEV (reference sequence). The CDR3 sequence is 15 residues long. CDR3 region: CASGPVQGRVNEQYF. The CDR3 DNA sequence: TGTGCCAGCGGTCCGGTCCAGGGGAGGGTTAACGAGCAGTACTTC.

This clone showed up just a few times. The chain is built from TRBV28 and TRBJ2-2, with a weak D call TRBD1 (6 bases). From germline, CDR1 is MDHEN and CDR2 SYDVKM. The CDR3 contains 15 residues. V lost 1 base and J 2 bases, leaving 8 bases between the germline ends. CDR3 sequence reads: CASSLSGVNTGELFF. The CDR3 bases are TGTGCCAGCAGTTTATCAGGGGTTAACACCGGGGAGCTGTTTTTT.

CDR3 in DNA: TGTGCCAGCAGTGAGCGGGGGACCTACACAGATACGCAGTATTTT. It yields the protein CASSERGTYTDTQYF. J is TRBJ2-3 and V is TRBV25-1; 7 bases are a match to TRBD2. V was clipped by 3 bases and J by 2 bases; unmatched bases: 5. Germline V CDR1 and CDR2: MGHDK, SYGVNS. The CDR3 is 15 residues long.